This record looks at one TCR beta chain sequence and its context. This entry comes from a study of blood T cells in healthy people across ages. Primers used in a second PCR of roughly 6 to 11 cycles were a sample-barcoded 5' primer and a J-beta primer mix. TCRdb processed the 5' RACE reads anew with MiXCR; each CDR3 protein has one entry. This table holds 2 million or so distinct CDR3 sequences, around 50% found once. The CDR3 is made up of 16 amino acids. V dropped 4 bases and J dropped 10 bases, with 21 bases sitting between them. The germline gives CDR1 SGDLS, CDR2 YYNGEE. The rearrangement uses TRBV9 and TRBJ1-6, with D perhaps matching TRBD1 (6 bases). This sequence originates from a woman between 35 and 50 years old in good health. Material: blood. CDR3 DNA sequence: TGTGCCAGCAGCTCAGACCCCAGGGGAGCATGGTCACCCCTCCACTTT. It encodes CASSSDPRGAWSPLHF.